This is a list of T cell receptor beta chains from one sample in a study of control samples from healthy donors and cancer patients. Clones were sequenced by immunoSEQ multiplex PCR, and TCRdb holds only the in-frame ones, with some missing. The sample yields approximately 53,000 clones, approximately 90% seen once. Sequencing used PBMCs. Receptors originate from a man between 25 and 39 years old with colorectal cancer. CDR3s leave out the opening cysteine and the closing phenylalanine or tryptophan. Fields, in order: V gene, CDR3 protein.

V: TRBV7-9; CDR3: ASTISSSTDTQY
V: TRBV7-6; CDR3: ASSLDRVGNTIY
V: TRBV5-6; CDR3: ASSLAGHGYGYT
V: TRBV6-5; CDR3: ASSRRGSSYEQY
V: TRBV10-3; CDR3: ATSDYSYNEQF
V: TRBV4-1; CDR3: ASSQDKGSGYTDTQY
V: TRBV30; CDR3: AWAGPRQGRDTQY
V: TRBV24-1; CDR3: ATSDPGTSVYEQF
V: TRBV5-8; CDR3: ASSLVAYNEQF
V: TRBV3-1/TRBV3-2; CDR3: ASSHGSGARETQY
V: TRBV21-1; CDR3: ASSKVERSGEQF
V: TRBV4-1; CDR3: ASSQEGTGAVNEKLF
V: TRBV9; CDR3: ASSPRVGTDTQY
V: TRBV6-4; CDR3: ASSRTGDTGELF
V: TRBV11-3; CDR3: ASSADGEETQY
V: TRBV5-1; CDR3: ASSTGTDTDTQY
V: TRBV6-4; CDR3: ASSESASGGYNEQF
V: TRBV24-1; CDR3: ATQGPGPNEQF
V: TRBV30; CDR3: AQTGPGNTIY
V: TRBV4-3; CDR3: ASSRYRAYEQY